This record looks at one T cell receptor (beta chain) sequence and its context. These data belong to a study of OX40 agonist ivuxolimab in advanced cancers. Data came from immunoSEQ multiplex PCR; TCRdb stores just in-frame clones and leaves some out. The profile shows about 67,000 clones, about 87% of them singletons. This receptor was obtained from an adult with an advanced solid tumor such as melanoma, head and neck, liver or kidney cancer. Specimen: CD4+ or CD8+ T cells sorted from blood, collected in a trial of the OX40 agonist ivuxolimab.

CDR3 loop: CASSQRGSGRPGEQFF. The CDR3 DNA follows: TGTGCCAGCAGTCAAAGGGGTAGCGGGAGGCCAGGTGAGCAGTTCTTC. The chain couples TRBV28 to TRBJ2-1; TRBD2 matches at 10 bases. Trimming took 5 bases from V and 9 from J; bases not matched to a gene: 13. The CDR3 contains 16 residues. The germline CDR1 and CDR2 sequences are MDHEN and SYDVKM.